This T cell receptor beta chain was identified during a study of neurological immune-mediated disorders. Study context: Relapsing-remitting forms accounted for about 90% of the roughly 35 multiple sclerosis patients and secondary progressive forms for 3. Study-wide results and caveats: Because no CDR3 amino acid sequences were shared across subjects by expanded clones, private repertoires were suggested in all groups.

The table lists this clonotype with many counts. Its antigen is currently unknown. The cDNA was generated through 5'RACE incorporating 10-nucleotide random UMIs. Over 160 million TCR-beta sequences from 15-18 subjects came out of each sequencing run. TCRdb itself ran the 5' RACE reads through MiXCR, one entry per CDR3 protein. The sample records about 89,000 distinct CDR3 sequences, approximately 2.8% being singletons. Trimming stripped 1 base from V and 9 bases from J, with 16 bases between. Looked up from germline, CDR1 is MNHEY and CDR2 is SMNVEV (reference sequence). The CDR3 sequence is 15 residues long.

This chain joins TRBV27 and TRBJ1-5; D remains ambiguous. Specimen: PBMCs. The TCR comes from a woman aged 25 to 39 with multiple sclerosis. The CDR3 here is CASSLYVRNRWPQHF. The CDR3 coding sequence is TGTGCCAGCAGTTTATATGTACGTAACCGTTGGCCCCAGCATTTT.